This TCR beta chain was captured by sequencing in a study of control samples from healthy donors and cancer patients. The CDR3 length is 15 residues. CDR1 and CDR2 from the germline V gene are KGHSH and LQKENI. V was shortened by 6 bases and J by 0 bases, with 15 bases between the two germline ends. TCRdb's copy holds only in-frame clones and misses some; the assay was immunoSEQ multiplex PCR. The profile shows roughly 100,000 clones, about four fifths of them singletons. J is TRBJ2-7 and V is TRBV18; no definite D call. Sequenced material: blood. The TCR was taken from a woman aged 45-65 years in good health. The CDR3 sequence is CASSPAGFRSYEQYF. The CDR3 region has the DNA TGTGCCAGCTCCCCCGCAGGCTTCCGCTCCTACGAGCAGTACTTC.